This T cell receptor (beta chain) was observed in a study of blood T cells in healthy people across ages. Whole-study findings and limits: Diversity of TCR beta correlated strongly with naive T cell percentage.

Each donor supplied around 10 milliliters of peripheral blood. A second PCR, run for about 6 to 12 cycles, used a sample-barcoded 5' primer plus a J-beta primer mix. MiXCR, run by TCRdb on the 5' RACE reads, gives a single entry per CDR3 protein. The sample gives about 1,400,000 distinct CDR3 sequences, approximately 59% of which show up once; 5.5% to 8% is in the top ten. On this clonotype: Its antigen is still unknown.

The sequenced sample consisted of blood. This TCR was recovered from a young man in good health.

CDR3 sequence (DNA): TGTGCCAGCAGCCAAAGAATGCAGCCGACCCCCTCCACAGATACGCAGTATTTT. Translated: CASSQRMQPTPSTDTQYF. The chain links TRBV4-2 to TRBJ2-3; D remains unclear. The germline gives CDR1 LGHNA, CDR2 YNFKEQ. The CDR3 totals 18 residues. V shed 2 bases and J shed 2 bases, with 20 bases lying between them.